Shown below are 18 T cell receptor beta chains from a single sample sequenced in a study of cytomegalovirus exposure and HLA in healthy donors. Researchers ran the PCR with 60 Vbeta and 13 Jbeta primers. Clones were sequenced by immunoSEQ multiplex PCR, and TCRdb holds only the in-frame ones, with some missing. In the table there are 210,000 or so clones, about 80% of which are singletons. Sequencing input: PBMCs. The receptor set was obtained from a man between 18 and 35 years old in good health and CMV-seronegative.

The genes are TRBV5-4 and TRBJ1-5; 7 bases align to TRBD1. The CDR3 is 14 residues long. Germline CDR1 reads SGHNT; CDR2 reads YYREEE (reference sequence). V lost 4 bases to trimming and J lost 7 bases; unmatched junction nucleotides: 8. The CDR3 nucleotides are TGTGCCAGCAGCCGTCAGGGGGAAGGGCAGCCCCAGCATTTT. Its protein product is CASSRQGEGQPQHF.

The chain uses TRBV4-2 and TRBJ2-7; the match to TRBD1 covers 12 bases. Per the germline V gene, CDR1 is LGHNA and CDR2 is YNFKEQ. Trimming took 3 bases from V and 8 from J; bases not matched to a gene: 8. This CDR3 region has 15 residues. CDR3 amino acids: CASSHPGQGAGQQYF. The CDR3 nucleotides are TGTGCCAGCAGCCACCCGGGACAGGGGGCCGGGCAGCAGTACTTC.

The chain carries TRBV7-9 and TRBJ2-2, with a possible D match to TRBD1 (6 bases). V was cut by 3 bases and J by 4 bases, with 9 bases left in between. Per the germline V gene, CDR1 is SEHNR and CDR2 is FQNEAQ (reference sequence). The CDR3 is 14 amino acids. CDR3 residues: CASSFDRSTGELFF. DNA of the CDR3: TGTGCCAGCAGCTTCGACAGGAGCACCGGGGAGCTGTTTTTT. Supplemented by reference TRBV7-9 and TRBJ2-2, the full variable domain reads DTGVSQNPRHKITKRGQNVTFRCDPISEHNRLYWYRQTLGQGPEFLTYFQNEAQLEKSRLLSDRFSAERPKGSFSTLEIQRTEQGDSAMYLCASSFDRSTGELFFGEGSRLTVL.

The table lists this clone with a few counts. The rearrangement uses TRBV19 and TRBJ1-1; possible D gene TRBD1, 5 bases. Germline V gene data show CDR1 as LNHDA and CDR2 as SQIVND (reference sequence). V was shortened by 3 bases and J by 0 bases, with 17 bases between the two germline ends. The CDR3 covers 17 residues. CDR3 sequence (DNA): TGTGCCAGTAGTATCCGATGGGGGGAAGGGCTGAACACTGAAGCTTTCTTT. Protein product: CASSIRWGEGLNTEAFF.

CDR3 residues: CASSLGNLGGNTIYF. Written as DNA, the CDR3 is TGTGCCAGCAGCTTAGGAAACCTCGGGGGAAACACCATATATTTT. J is TRBJ1-3 and V is TRBV7-2, with D hard to call. V was cut by 1 base and J by 4 bases, with 11 bases left in between. CDR3 size: 15 residues. Looked up from germline, CDR1 is SGHTA and CDR2 is FQGNSA.

V and J are TRBV27 and TRBJ2-3; TRBD2 agrees at 12 bases. V gave up 4 bases and J gave up 4 bases; unmatched junction bases: 18. The germline V gene encodes CDR1 MNHEY and CDR2 SMNVEV (reference sequence). This CDR3 has 20 residues. The CDR3 DNA is TGTGCCAGCAGTTGGGGCCGGGGGTCTAGCGGGAGGGCCGACGCAGATACGCAGTATTTT. This codes for CASSWGRGSSGRADADTQYF.

This clone was seen just once. The chain couples TRBV7-2 to TRBJ1-3; the D is unclear. CDR3 length: 15 residues. Germline lookup yields CDR1 SGHTA and CDR2 FQGNSA. V was pared by 4 bases and J by 0 bases, with 10 bases between. CDR3 in DNA: TGTGCCAGCAGCTACCAAGCAGGCTCTGGAAACACCATATATTTT. It codes for CASSYQAGSGNTIYF.

The J gene is TRBJ1-2, the V gene TRBV4-3; 8 nucleotides align to TRBD1. Looked up from germline, CDR1 is LGHNA and CDR2 is YSLEER. The junction had 7 bases not matched to a gene; V was cut back by 1 base and J by 3 bases. The CDR3 covers 16 residues. The CDR3 nucleotides read TGCGCCAGCAGCCAAGCCCGACAGGGGACACACTATGGCTACACCTTC. Translation gives CASSQARQGTHYGYTF.

The chain carries TRBV28 and TRBJ2-3; 7 bases match TRBD1. The CDR3 has 13 residues. CDR1 and CDR2 from the germline V gene are MDHEN and SYDVKM. With 6 bases clipped from V and 4 bases from J, the junction kept 4 bases outside the gene matches. The CDR3 nucleotides read TGTGCCAGCAGCGGCCAGGGGGCAGATACGCAGTATTTT. This gives the protein CASSGQGADTQYF.

The V and J genes are TRBV7-9 and TRBJ2-3; 9 nucleotides line up with TRBD1. The CDR3 has 14 residues. V lost 8 bases and J lost 3; bases outside the gene matches: 6. Germline V CDR1 and CDR2: SEHNR, FQNEAQ (reference sequence). For the CDR3, the DNA is TGTGCCAGCGGGCGGGGACAGGGTACAGATACGCAGTATTTT. As protein: CASGRGQGTDTQYF.

V gene TRBV7-2 combines with J gene TRBJ1-4, with 9 bases identical to TRBD1. Germline-derived CDR1 and CDR2 are SGHTA and FQGNSA. The J segment lost 5 bases and the V segment lost 5 bases, leaving 3 bases of the junction unmatched. The CDR3 has 14 amino acids. CDR3 region: CASSRDRVNEKLFF. As DNA, the CDR3 is TGTGCCAGCAGCCGGGACAGGGTAAATGAAAAACTGTTTTTT.

The V and J genes are TRBV19 and TRBJ2-2; the D is unclear. Germline V CDR1 and CDR2: LNHDA, SQIVND (reference sequence). This CDR3 is 19 amino acids long. V lost 3 bases to trimming and J lost 1 base, with 21 bases between them. CDR3 residues: CASSIPRGSFVGNTGELFF. CDR3 in DNA: TGTGCCAGTAGTATTCCCCGAGGCAGCTTCGTCGGGAACACCGGGGAGCTGTTTTTT.

Only a few counts were recorded for this clone. This chain joins TRBV7-9 and TRBJ2-7, with TRBD1 matching over 7 bases. Germline assignment: CDR1 SEHNR and CDR2 FQNEAQ (reference sequence). Germline trimming cut 2 bases from V and 0 bases from J; bases unmatched to any gene: 7. This CDR3 contains 16 residues. The CDR3 nucleotides are TGTGCCAGCAGCTTATCGTCGGACAGGAGCTCCTACGAGCAGTACTTC. As protein: CASSLSSDRSSYEQYF. Variable domain in full (rest from reference TRBV7-9 and TRBJ2-7): DTGVSQNPRHKITKRGQNVTFRCDPISEHNRLYWYRQTLGQGPEFLTYFQNEAQLEKSRLLSDRFSAERPKGSFSTLEIQRTEQGDSAMYLCASSLSSDRSSYEQYFGPGTRLTVT.

The CDR3 spells CASSPFGRETQYF. The CDR3 region has the DNA TGTGCCAGCAGCCCTTTCGGGAGAGAGACCCAGTACTTC. J is TRBJ2-5 and V is TRBV25-1; D possibly corresponds to TRBD2 (6 bases). The CDR3 is made up of 13 amino acids. V gave up 6 bases and J gave up 4 bases, with 12 bases separating them. CDR1 MGHDK and CDR2 SYGVNS come from the germline V gene.

In regard to this clone: At one boundary the junction diverges from the germline segment, which might be a read error. The V call is TRBV7-9, the J call TRBJ1-5, with D possibly TRBD1 on 5 matching bases. Per the germline V gene, CDR1 is SEHNR and CDR2 is FQNEAQ (reference sequence). The CDR3 is made up of 18 amino acids. CDR3 in amino acids: CSSSLKGPYGGKDQPQHF. In nucleotides, the CDR3 is TGTTCCAGCAGCTTAAAGGGTCCATACGGGGGTAAAGATCAGCCCCAGCATTTT. The variable domain in full, with the rest retrieved from reference TRBV7-9 and TRBJ1-5, is DTGVSQNPRHKITKRGQNVTFRCDPISEHNRLYWYRQTLGQGPEFLTYFQNEAQLEKSRLLSDRFSAERPKGSFSTLEIQRTEQGDSAMYLCSSSLKGPYGGKDQPQHFGDGTRLSIL.

V is TRBV27 and J is TRBJ2-3; D is perhaps TRBD2 (6 bases). CDR3 length: 12 residues. Trimming pared 3 bases from V and 7 bases from J, leaving 8 bases between. The germline V gene has CDR1 MNHEY and CDR2 SMNVEV (reference sequence). CDR3 DNA: TGTGCCAGCAGTTTGGGGGGATATACGCAGTATTTT. The encoded protein is CASSLGGYTQYF.

The rearrangement joins TRBV5-1 to TRBJ2-5; TRBD2 matches 12 bases. V was pared by 6 bases and J by 5 bases, with 11 bases of the junction left unmatched. Germline CDR1 SGHRS, CDR2 YFSETQ. The CDR3 sequence is 16 residues long. DNA for the CDR3: TGCGCCAGCACCCGGACTAGCGGGGCCGGGGGGGAGACCCAGTACTTC. Translation gives CASTRTSGAGGETQYF.

This rearrangement joins TRBV6-5 to TRBJ2-2; 8 bases align to TRBD1. CDR1 and CDR2 from the germline V gene are MNHEY and SVGAGI. J lost 6 bases, V lost 2 bases, and 5 bases had no gene match. The CDR3 extends over 15 amino acids. Here the CDR3 reads CASSYAGGASGELFF. CDR3 DNA sequence: TGTGCCAGCAGTTACGCAGGGGGCGCATCCGGGGAGCTGTTTTTT.